A single sample gave rise to the 25 T cell receptor beta chains below, sequenced in a study of regulatory T cells in long-lasting Graves disease. Regarding time point: persistent/refractory GD, antithyroid drugs over 5 years with positive TRAb. Making the TCR library involved RNA that had been extracted from PBMCs. CDR3 regions were amplified by Arm-PCR using iRepertoire HTBI primers to build TCR beta libraries. Each CDR3 protein is one row after TCRdb ran MiXCR on the multiplex PCR reads. Of roughly 500,000 distinct CDR3 sequences in the sample, 20% to 25% are singletons; the top ten hold roughly 7%. This sample comprised peripheral blood mononuclear cells (PBMCs), obtained when the disease was refractory, from a patient treated with antithyroid drugs. All receptors derive from a female donor with Graves disease.

This rearrangement joins TRBV7-2 to TRBJ1-2, with unresolved D. Germline assignment: CDR1 SGHTA and CDR2 FQGNSA. The CDR3 is 14 residues long. The V and J ends lost 2 bases and 1 base respectively, with 8 bases between them. The CDR3 nucleotides read TGTGCCAGCAGCTTATTCAGCGTTAACTATGGCTACACCTTC. This codes for CASSLFSVNYGYTF.

Details on this clonotype: Just one base apart from a much larger clone, this may be a read error. This chain connects TRBV19 to TRBJ1-1; D is uncertain. Germline assignment: CDR1 LNHDA and CDR2 SQIVND (reference sequence). The CDR3 runs 12 residues. The CDR3 sequence: CASSIRNTEASF. CDR3 DNA: TGTGCCAGTAGCATCAGAAACACTGAAGCTTCCTTT.

This clonotype was seen many times. The genes are TRBV7-8 and TRBJ2-7; D is ambiguous. With 1 base removed from V and 7 bases from J, the gap between germline ends came to 11 bases. Germline CDR1 is SGHVS and CDR2 is FQNEAQ. The CDR3 spans 13 residues. The CDR3 DNA is TGTGCCAGCAGCTTAGGGCCAGGCCGGGAGCAGTACTTC. Its protein is CASSLGPGREQYF.

This clonotype was detected only a few times. The chain combines TRBV24-1 with TRBJ1-5, with D perhaps TRBD1 (5 bases). This CDR3 spans 16 amino acids. V was cut by 4 bases and J by 3 bases, with 15 bases left in between. Germline CDR1 KGHDR, CDR2 SFDVKD. CDR3 sequence: CATSESGTLPNQPQHF. The CDR3 DNA reads TGTGCCACCAGTGAATCTGGGACTCTCCCCAATCAGCCCCAGCATTTT.

This clonotype was counted ten times or more. The rearrangement joins TRBV3-1 to TRBJ2-7, with D possibly being TRBD2 (6 bases). The CDR3 has 13 amino acids. V dropped 4 bases and J dropped 4 bases, with 11 bases sitting between them. Germline CDR1 LGHDT, CDR2 YNNKEL (reference sequence). The CDR3 region has the DNA TGTGCCAGCAGCCCCTCTGGGGGGTACGAGCAGTACTTC. This gives the protein CASSPSGGYEQYF.

This clonotype was seen many times. The chain links TRBV6-1 to TRBJ1-5, with D tentatively TRBD1 (6 bases). CDR1 MNHNS and CDR2 SASEGT come from the germline V gene. The CDR3 spans 11 residues. V was clipped by 10 bases and J by 7 bases, with 11 bases between them. The chain's CDR3 is CATSQGQPQHF. The CDR3, as DNA: TGTGCCACCTCACAGGGCCAGCCCCAGCATTTT.

There are many counts of this clonotype. V usage is TRBV13 and J usage is TRBJ2-7, with D possibly being TRBD1 (6 bases). Germline V gene data show CDR1 as PRHDT and CDR2 as FYEKMQ (reference sequence). The CDR3 runs to 14 residues. The ends were cut back, 2 bases at V and 4 bases at J, with 12 bases in the middle. The DNA for the CDR3 is TGTGCCAGCAGCTTATTGGGGACAAAATACGAGCAGTACTTC. Encoded protein: CASSLLGTKYEQYF. Full variable domain (missing parts from reference TRBV13 and TRBJ2-7): AAGVIQSPRHLIKEKRETATLKCYPIPRHDTVYWYQQGPGQDPQFLISFYEKMQSDKGSIPDRFSAQQFSDYHSELNMSSLELGDSALYFCASSLLGTKYEQYFGPGTRLTVT.

Notes on this clonotype: Just one base apart from a much larger clone, this may be a read error. The chain couples TRBV12-3 or TRBV12-4 to TRBJ2-5, with 10 bases fitting TRBD2. This CDR3 has 17 amino acids. V shed 2 bases and J 11 bases; nucleotides not matched to a gene: 17. CDR3 coding DNA: TGTGCCAGCAGTTTATTACTAGCGGGAACGTTGTACAATGAGCAGTACTTC. It codes for CASSLLLAGTLYNEQYF.

This clonotype has only a few counts. The chain links TRBV28 to TRBJ2-7; D tentatively reads TRBD1 or TRBD2 (5 bases each). Between the trimmed V and J ends, which lost 1 base and 9 bases, there was a span of 22 bases. Germline assignment: CDR1 MDHEN and CDR2 SYDVKM. There are 16 residues in the CDR3. In DNA form, the CDR3 reads TGTGCCAGCAGTTTATTTGTTGACAGCGGTGTGCTCGGGCAGTACTTC. Its protein product is CASSLFVDSGVLGQYF.

This clonotype was picked up one time. A much larger clone lies one base from this, so it may be a read error. The rearrangement joins TRBV28 to TRBJ2-5; 8 positions agree with TRBD2. Per the germline V gene, CDR1 is MDHEN and CDR2 is SYDVKM. The CDR3 spans 14 residues. The CDR3 is CASTLQGLEETQHF. As DNA, the CDR3 is TGTGCCAGCACCTTACAGGGACTAGAAGAGACCCAGCACTTC. Complete variable domain (other parts from reference TRBV28 and TRBJ2-5): DVKVTQSSRYLVKRTGEKVFLECVQDMDHENMFWYRQDPGLGLRLIYFSYDVKMKEKGDIPEGYSVSREKKERFSLILESASTNQTSMYLCASTLQGLEETQHFGPGTRLLVL.

This clonotype was seen more than once but under ten times. V is TRBV29-1 and J is TRBJ1-1; no definite D call. The germline CDR1 and CDR2 sequences are SQVTM and ANQGSEA. This CDR3 region has 13 residues. Trimming took off 7 bases at V and 0 bases at J, with 12 bases between the two ends. The CDR3 loop is CSAGSQMNTEAFF. The CDR3 DNA follows: TGCAGCGCCGGATCCCAAATGAACACTGAAGCTTTCTTT.

This clonotype has only a few counts. The chain carries TRBV29-1 and TRBJ1-1; D uncertain. This CDR3 has 15 residues. V was trimmed by 1 base and J by 4 bases, leaving 16 bases between them. Germline V gene data show CDR1 as SQVTM and CDR2 as ANQGSEA. CDR3 residues: CSVEAISSIGTEAFF. In DNA form, the CDR3 reads TGCAGCGTTGAAGCAATCTCCTCGATTGGCACTGAAGCTTTCTTT.

This chain connects TRBV13 to TRBJ2-2; TRBD2 is a possible D gene (5 bases). Trimming cost V 2 bases and J 10 bases, with 11 bases left between them. This CDR3 comprises 13 residues. From germline, CDR1 is PRHDT and CDR2 FYEKMQ (reference sequence). The CDR3 nucleotides read TGTGCCAGCAGCTTATTAGGAGGTCCGGAGCTGTTTTTT. Translating it yields CASSLLGGPELFF. The whole variable domain, remainder taken from reference TRBV13 and TRBJ2-2, is AAGVIQSPRHLIKEKRETATLKCYPIPRHDTVYWYQQGPGQDPQFLISFYEKMQSDKGSIPDRFSAQQFSDYHSELNMSSLELGDSALYFCASSLLGGPELFFGEGSRLTVL.

This clonotype was found a few times. The chain combines TRBV7-2 with TRBJ1-1; D remains unclear. Germline-derived CDR1 and CDR2 are SGHTA and FQGNSA. V shed 0 bases and J shed 8 bases, with 7 bases lying between them. The CDR3 is 12 amino acids. In nucleotides, the CDR3 is TGTGCCAGCAGCTTAGCTTACGGGGAAGCTTTCTTT. This codes for CASSLAYGEAFF.

In this sample, this clonotype turned up a few times. The chain links TRBV28 to TRBJ2-3, with no clear D. The germline V gene has CDR1 MDHEN and CDR2 SYDVKM. V was trimmed by 6 bases and J by 2 bases, leaving 12 bases between them. The length of the CDR3 is 14 residues. The DNA of the CDR3 is TGTGCCAGCAGACCCATTCTGGTCACAGATACGCAGTATTTT. Translated: CASRPILVTDTQYF.

In this sample, this clonotype turned up many times. The chain links TRBV28 to TRBJ2-7; D gene uncertain. Germline lookup yields CDR1 MDHEN and CDR2 SYDVKM. The CDR3 length is 12 residues. V lost 6 bases to trimming and J lost 0 bases, with 6 bases between them. The CDR3 is CASSSSSYEQYF. The CDR3 DNA is TGTGCCAGCAGCTCGAGCTCCTACGAGCAGTACTTC. The entire variable domain, with the rest obtained from reference TRBV28 and TRBJ2-7, is as follows: DVKVTQSSRYLVKRTGEKVFLECVQDMDHENMFWYRQDPGLGLRLIYFSYDVKMKEKGDIPEGYSVSREKKERFSLILESASTNQTSMYLCASSSSSYEQYFGPGTRLTVT.

This clonotype was seen repeatedly, ten times or more. The chain joins TRBV28 to TRBJ2-2; weak D call: TRBD1 (5 bases). There are 16 residues in the CDR3. The germline V gene has CDR1 MDHEN and CDR2 SYDVKM. The V gene lost 3 bases and the J gene lost 1 base, with 12 bases spanning the gap. Here the CDR3 reads CASSFGLRENTGELFF. In DNA form, the CDR3 reads TGTGCCAGCAGTTTCGGTCTCAGGGAGAACACCGGGGAGCTGTTTTTT.

This clonotype was detected many times. The V and J genes are TRBV7-9 and TRBJ2-2; D call uncertain. The ends were cut back, 2 bases at V and 4 bases at J, with 11 bases in the middle. Germline CDR1 is SEHNR and CDR2 is FQNEAQ (reference sequence). CDR3 length: 15 residues. The CDR3 sequence is CASSLRSVPTGELFF. The DNA of the CDR3 is TGTGCCAGCAGCTTACGATCCGTACCCACCGGGGAGCTGTTTTTT. The entire variable domain, with the rest obtained from reference TRBV7-9 and TRBJ2-2, is as follows: DTGVSQNPRHKITKRGQNVTFRCDPISEHNRLYWYRQTLGQGPEFLTYFQNEAQLEKSRLLSDRFSAERPKGSFSTLEIQRTEQGDSAMYLCASSLRSVPTGELFFGEGSRLTVL.

A few counts support this clonotype. The chain carries TRBV6-1 and TRBJ2-7, with D uncertain. The CDR3 runs to 11 residues. The germline CDR1 and CDR2 sequences are MNHNS and SASEGT. V was cut by 8 bases and J by 4 bases, with 9 bases left in between. The CDR3 sequence: CASALEYEQYF. CDR3 nucleotides: TGTGCCAGCGCGCTTGAGTACGAGCAGTACTTC.

This clonotype appeared a few times. A junction end diverges from the germline sequence, so it may reflect a read error. The rearrangement links TRBV7-9 to TRBJ1-3; D not resolved. Germline CDR1 SEHNR, CDR2 FQNEAQ (reference sequence). The CDR3 runs 17 residues. The CDR3 DNA reads TGCTCCAGCAGCCCTGGGGTAGGGAGCCGCTCTGGAAACACCATATATTTT. As protein: CSSSPGVGSRSGNTIYF.

There are many counts of this clonotype. The gene calls are TRBV7-2 and TRBJ2-5; maybe TRBD2 (7 bases). Germline V gene lookup returns CDR1 SGHTA and CDR2 FQGNSA. The CDR3 runs to 17 residues. The germline V and J ends were trimmed by 1 base and 5 bases, with 20 bases remaining between them. The CDR3 bases are TGTGCCAGCAGCTTAGGCGTTAGGGGGGGCCTCGGGGAGACCCAGTACTTC. It is translated as CASSLGVRGGLGETQYF.

The V call is TRBV9, the J call TRBJ2-5; maybe TRBD2 (6 bases). V was pared by 0 bases and J by 5 bases, with 17 bases between. The CDR3 spans 16 residues. Germline V gene data show CDR1 as SGDLS and CDR2 as YYNGEE. The CDR3 loop is CASSVGSVVGSETQYF. In DNA, the CDR3 is TGTGCCAGCAGCGTAGGGTCAGTAGTCGGGAGCGAGACCCAGTACTTC.

The V call is TRBV28, the J call TRBJ1-3; the D gene is possibly TRBD1 (6 bases). CDR3 size: 15 residues. Trimming shortened V by 2 bases and J by 4 bases, and 12 bases separated the two germline ends. Germline values: CDR1 MDHEN, CDR2 SYDVKM. This chain's CDR3 is CASSLHAGDGNTIYF. Written as DNA, the CDR3 is TGTGCCAGCAGTTTACATGCAGGGGACGGAAACACCATATATTTT.

This clonotype was detected ten times or more. V gene TRBV2 combines with J gene TRBJ1-2, with 9 positions matching TRBD1. CDR3 length equals 13 residues. V was clipped by 4 bases and J by 6 bases; unmatched bases: 3. CDR1 SNHLY and CDR2 FYNNEI come from the germline V gene. CDR3 region: CASSGNRGHGYTF. The CDR3 coding sequence is TGTGCCAGCAGTGGCAACAGGGGGCATGGCTACACCTTC. Combining the CDR3 with reference TRBV2 and TRBJ1-2 gives the whole variable domain EPEVTQTPSHQVTQMGQEVILRCVPISNHLYFYWYRQILGQKVEFLVSFYNNEISEKSEIFDDQFSVERPDGSNFTLKIRSTKLEDSAMYFCASSGNRGHGYTFGSGTRLTVV.

This clonotype showed up many times. Here the CDR3 DNA reads TGTGCCAGCAGCACGACCGTCAGGGGGCCCGATCAAGAGACCCAGTACTTC. This sequence encodes CASSTTVRGPDQETQYF. The rearrangement joins TRBV6-1 to TRBJ2-5; 8 nucleotides line up with TRBD1. Germline CDR1 MNHNS, CDR2 SASEGT. The CDR3 covers 17 residues. With V trimmed by 6 bases and J by 2 bases, 14 bases remained unmatched.